Given below is one T cell receptor beta chain in context. This sample is drawn from a study of blood T cell repertoires in COVID-19. Clones were read by immunoSEQ multiplex PCR, and TCRdb kept only the in-frame ones, dropping some. The sample carries about 35,000 clones, 75% to 90% recorded once. CDR1 and CDR2 from the germline V gene are MNHEY and SVGEGT. The CDR3 is made up of 14 amino acids. Trimming removed 2 bases at V and 5 bases at J, with 12 bases between. The chain has TRBV6-2 or TRBV6-3 and TRBJ2-5; the D gene is possibly TRBD1 (6 bases). Sequenced: peripheral blood. This TCR came from a man aged 55 to 70 with active or convalescent COVID-19. The DNA for the CDR3 is TGTGCCAGCAGTTACGGAACAGGGCTGGAGACCCAGTACTTC. Translated: CASSYGTGLETQYF.